This T cell receptor beta chain was retrieved from a study of vaccination and CD4 T cells after COVID-19. V was cut by 7 bases and J by 2 bases, with 11 bases left in between. The CDR3 has 13 amino acids. The germline V gene has CDR1 MNHNS and CDR2 SASEGT. Regarding the study as a whole: Post-vaccination reactive clonotypes (median approximately 38) did not differ significantly from post-infection (under 22). Convalescent patients had a median roughly 86% of reactive clones appearing only post-vaccination.

Sequence data for DNA of cultured CD4+ T cells were generated by the Oncomine TCR Beta short-read assay. Extraction of genomic DNA was performed on cultured CD4+ T cells. Each CDR3 protein is one row after TCRdb ran MiXCR on the PCR reads. In the table there are some 2,900 distinct CDR3 sequences, over 75% of which are singletons. As to treatment: roughly ten-day PBMC culture with coronavirus spike peptide pools or control peptides (ViraFEST assay). About this clonotype itself: Its target is unknown.

The clonotype was recovered from a human donor who had recovered from COVID-19. Sequencing was done on a sample of CD4+ T cells from blood, cultured in vitro. The chain recombines TRBV6-1 with TRBJ1-2; the D is unclear. The CDR3: CASTNGGNYGYTF. In DNA form, the CDR3 reads TGTGCCAGCACCAATGGAGGGAACTATGGCTACACCTTC.